This is a list of T cell receptor beta chains from one sample in a study of cytomegalovirus exposure and HLA in healthy donors. This table comes from immunoSEQ multiplex PCR, and its TCRdb copy is limited to in-frame clones, with some not included. The repertoire holds 90,000 or so clones, with 85% as singletons. Material for sequencing was PBMCs. All receptors come from a young man in good health and CMV-seropositive. CDR3s include the opening cysteine and the closing phenylalanine or tryptophan. The order of the fields is D gene, V gene, J gene, CDR3 length, CDR3 protein. The D gene is left open where the match is weak.

TRBD2	TRBV4-1	TRBJ2-7	15	CASSQPASGSYEQYF
TRBD1	TRBV2	TRBJ2-7	14	CASSAGQGFGEQYF
TRBD2	TRBV7-3	TRBJ2-2	16	CASSYIPGTRPGELFF
TRBD2	TRBV6-6	TRBJ2-5	14	CATLGREGRETQYF
.	TRBV9	TRBJ1-2	14	CASSVSRGGIGYTF
.	TRBV11-3	TRBJ2-2	13	CASSTGPTGELFF
.	TRBV4-1	TRBJ2-2	14	CASSQILASGELFF
TRBD1	TRBV5-1	TRBJ2-7	19	CASSDSLPVSGTGSYEQYF
.	TRBV5-1	TRBJ1-1	13	CASSLRGWTEAFF
TRBD1	TRBV7-9	TRBJ2-2	15	CASSLPTGRAGELFF
TRBD2	TRBV27	TRBJ2-1	14	CASRLAGGSNEQFF
.	TRBV28	TRBJ1-4	12	CASSSQGEKLFF
TRBD1	TRBV2	TRBJ2-5	16	CASSDNRDRVEETQYF
.	TRBV9	TRBJ1-1	15	CASSVVGALNTEAFF
.	TRBV6-6	TRBJ2-3	14	CASSYEGGTDTQYF
.	TRBV6-1	TRBJ2-1	13	CASSESRLNEQFF
TRBD1	TRBV5-4	TRBJ2-7	13	CASRSQGAGEQYF
.	TRBV5-1	TRBJ2-7	14	CASSFNSFSYEQYF
.	TRBV11-1	TRBJ2-6	15	CASSFRVAGANVLTF
TRBD1	TRBV29-1	TRBJ1-2	14	CSVGQGAKINGYTF
.	TRBV6-1	TRBJ2-1	13	CASSEFGDNEQFF
TRBD1	TRBV27	TRBJ1-1	15	CASSTRDRGDTEAFF
TRBD1	TRBV29-1	TRBJ2-7	13	CSVGDRGTYEQYF
.	TRBV5-6	TRBJ1-2	13	CASSLAGVYGYTF
.	TRBV19	TRBJ2-3	14	CASSISGSTDTQYF
.	TRBV7-9	TRBJ2-4	14	CASSPGQGGDIQYF
TRBD1	TRBV6-6	TRBJ1-1	14	CASSYDRASTEAFF
TRBD1	TRBV5-1	TRBJ2-5	15	CASSLNRGPQETQYF
.	TRBV4-1	TRBJ1-4	14	CASRPTATNEKLFF
.	TRBV7-9	TRBJ2-1	16	CASSSSDSLGFNEQFF
TRBD2	TRBV19	TRBJ2-6	17	CASRETGGLRGANVLTF
TRBD1	TRBV28	TRBJ1-1	16	CASSPWGQGRDTEAFF
.	TRBV11-2	TRBJ2-1	16	CASSFSSLAGYNEQFF
.	TRBV6-5	TRBJ2-3	16	CASSYSGALGTDTQYF
.	TRBV5-6	TRBJ1-5	14	CASSLAGGNQPQHF
TRBD1	TRBV2	TRBJ2-2	14	CASGGQANTGELFF
TRBD1	TRBV30	TRBJ1-1	13	CAWRNRGWAEAFF
.	TRBV11-2	TRBJ1-1	13	CASSLVGGTEAFF
TRBD2	TRBV5-1	TRBJ2-7	13	CASREASGYEQYF
.	TRBV27	TRBJ1-5	12	CASSLQQQPQHF
TRBD1	TRBV15	TRBJ2-1	13	CATLWTGGDEQFF
.	TRBV7-2	TRBJ2-5	17	CASSLGGTGRGGETQYF
.	TRBV28	TRBJ2-2	13	CASSFRRAGELFF
TRBD1	TRBV6-5	TRBJ1-1	14	CASRQGARRTEAFF
.	TRBV27	TRBJ2-1	16	CASSLITGLTGDEQFF
TRBD2	TRBV11-2	TRBJ2-5	16	CASSLGLAGEQETQYF
TRBD1	TRBV7-9	TRBJ2-6	18	CASSIPWGQGSGANVLTF
.	TRBV19	TRBJ1-2	11	CASSTNYGYTF
TRBD1	TRBV29-1	TRBJ1-1	12	CSVVGTGWEAFF
TRBD2	TRBV11-1	TRBJ2-5	15	CASSLPMGLQETQYF
TRBD2	TRBV6-1	TRBJ2-1	15	CASSGPGRAKNEQFF
.	TRBV29-1	TRBJ2-6	13	CSVDSSGANVLTF
TRBD1	TRBV9	TRBJ1-5	15	CASSFGQGGNQPQHF